These 16 T cell receptor beta chains were all obtained from the same sample, sequenced in a study of blood T cell repertoires in COVID-19. The repertoire was sequenced with immunoSEQ multiplex PCR; TCRdb's copy has only in-frame clones and lacks some. In the table there are 190,000 or so clones, approximately 85% of which are singletons. Sequenced: peripheral blood. All receptors come from an elderly woman with acute or convalescent COVID-19.

CDR3 in amino acids: CASSGQGSNQPQHF. The CDR3 DNA is TGTGCCAGCAGTGGGCAGGGCAGCAATCAGCCCCAGCATTTT. The gene calls are TRBV25-1 and TRBJ1-5, with a possible D match to TRBD1 (5 bases). The CDR3 contains 14 residues. Germline CDR1 and CDR2: MGHDK and SYGVNS. The V end was cut by 4 bases, the J end by 1 base, with 8 bases between.

This clone has only one observation. The V gene is TRBV18, the J gene TRBJ1-2; D call uncertain. With 2 bases removed from V and 6 bases from J, the gap between germline ends came to 13 bases. CDR3 size: 14 residues. The V gene's germline CDR1 is KGHSH and CDR2 LQKENI. The CDR3 DNA reads TGTGCCAGCTCACCAGTGGTCGGGGAGGATGGCTACACCTTC. Amino acids: CASSPVVGEDGYTF.

This chain connects TRBV2 to TRBJ1-6, with 10 bases identical to TRBD1. The CDR3 extends over 16 amino acids. V lost 8 bases and J lost 9; bases outside the gene matches: 13. Per the germline V gene, CDR1 is SNHLY and CDR2 is FYNNEI. The CDR3 loop is CASGPRTGGGGSPLHF. CDR3 DNA sequence: TGTGCCAGCGGCCCCAGGACAGGGGGTGGAGGTTCACCCCTCCACTTT.

The chain couples TRBV23-1 to TRBJ2-5, with 10 nucleotides matching TRBD2. TRBV23-1 is an open reading frame whose function is uncertain. J was trimmed by 7 bases and V by 7 bases; bases with no gene match: 9. The CDR3 extends over 14 amino acids. This CDR3 reads CASTQREGRGTQYF. The CDR3 coding sequence is TGCGCCAGCACCCAGCGGGAGGGCCGTGGGACCCAGTACTTC.

CDR3 nucleotide sequence: TGTGCCAGCAGCTTCCAGACAGGGAACACTGAAGCTTTCTTT. Amino acids: CASSFQTGNTEAFF. The rearrangement joins TRBV7-9 to TRBJ1-1, with a tentative D call TRBD1 (6 bases). V was cut by 3 bases and J by 1 base, with 9 bases left in between. From germline, CDR1 is SEHNR and CDR2 FQNEAQ (reference sequence). The CDR3 extends over 14 amino acids.

The chain couples TRBV29-1 to TRBJ1-2; 7 bases are shared with TRBD1. J was trimmed by 2 bases and V by 5 bases; bases with no gene match: 2. Germline V gene sequence: CDR1 SQVTM, CDR2 ANQGSEA. This CDR3 spans 12 amino acids. As DNA, the CDR3 is TGCAGCGTTCGACAGGGAAACTATGGCTACACCTTC. It codes for CSVRQGNYGYTF.

The V call is TRBV3-1 (or the pseudogene TRBV3-2), the J call TRBJ1-1; D is possibly TRBD1 (6 bases). Germline-derived CDR1 and CDR2 are LGHDT and YNNKEL (reference sequence). V was shortened by 0 bases and J by 4 bases, with 9 bases between the two germline ends. The CDR3 spans 14 residues. The CDR3 region has the DNA TGTGCCAGCAGCCAAGAGTTGACAGGCACTGAAGCTTTCTTT. It codes for CASSQELTGTEAFF.

The chain links TRBV5-4 to TRBJ1-1; weak D call: TRBD1 (5 bases). Trimming removed 5 bases at V and 0 bases at J, with 14 bases between. Looked up from germline, CDR1 is SGHNT and CDR2 is YYREEE (reference sequence). The CDR3 covers 15 residues. The CDR3 protein is CASSPGGKMNTEAFF. The DNA for the CDR3 is TGTGCCAGCAGTCCCGGGGGTAAAATGAACACTGAAGCTTTCTTT.

J is TRBJ1-1 and V is TRBV18; possible D gene TRBD1, 6 bases. The V gene's germline CDR1 is KGHSH and CDR2 LQKENI. CDR3 length equals 16 residues. Trimming took off 1 base at V and 6 bases at J, with 18 bases between the two ends. The CDR3: CASSPRTGTGAAEAFF. The CDR3 DNA follows: TGTGCCAGCTCACCACGAACAGGGACGGGTGCAGCTGAAGCTTTCTTT. Variable domain in full (rest from reference TRBV18 and TRBJ1-1): NAGVMQNPRHLVRRRGQEARLRCSPMKGHSHVYWYRQLPEEGLKFMVYLQKENIIDESGMPKERFSAEFPKEGPSILRIQQVVRGDSAAYFCASSPRTGTGAAEAFFGQGTRLTVV.

The CDR3 protein is CASSLGPVGDQYF. In DNA, the CDR3 is TGTGCCAGCAGTTTAGGCCCCGTGGGCGACCAGTACTTC. The chain carries TRBV27 and TRBJ2-5; D not resolved. The CDR3 sequence is 13 residues long. The germline V gene encodes CDR1 MNHEY and CDR2 SMNVEV (reference sequence). Trimming cost V 2 bases and J 10 bases, with 14 bases left between them.

The genes are TRBV5-1 and TRBJ2-7, with 10 positions matching TRBD2. V lost 2 bases to trimming and J lost 7 bases; unmatched junction nucleotides: 12. Germline V lookup: CDR1 SGHRS, CDR2 YFSETQ. The CDR3 runs to 16 residues. The CDR3 reads CASSFPEREGRGEQYF. CDR3 coding DNA: TGCGCCAGCAGCTTTCCCGAGCGGGAGGGCCGGGGGGAGCAGTACTTC.

This clone was seen a few times. The CDR3 DNA is TGTGCCAGCCCCGGACTAGCGGCCTACAATGAGCAGTTCTTC. Protein product: CASPGLAAYNEQFF. V is TRBV2 and J is TRBJ2-1; TRBD2 matches 10 bases. The CDR3 covers 14 residues. Trimming at V came to 8 bases and at J to 2 bases, leaving 3 bases not matched to a gene. CDR1 and CDR2 (germline): SNHLY, FYNNEI.

The rearrangement uses TRBV3-1 (or the pseudogene TRBV3-2) and TRBJ1-5, with D possibly TRBD1 on 5 matching bases. CDR1 is LGHDT, CDR2 YNNKEL, per germline (reference sequence). The CDR3 runs 16 residues. V lost 1 base to trimming and J lost 2 bases, with 12 bases between them. As DNA, the CDR3 is TGTGCCAGCAGCCAAGGGGGGGTGGTGGGCAATCAGCCCCAGCATTTT. Its translation: CASSQGGVVGNQPQHF.

This clone was seen a single time. A read error may account for a junction end that differs from germline. Here the CDR3 DNA reads TGTGCCAACAGCCCTCCCACTAGAAGGCATGAGCAGTTCTTC. Translating it yields CANSPPTRRHEQFF. The chain uses TRBV5-4 and TRBJ2-1, with a weak D call TRBD2 (5 bases). CDR3 length: 14 residues. The germline CDR1 and CDR2 sequences are SGHNT and YYREEE (reference sequence). Full variable domain (remainder filled in from reference TRBV5-4 and TRBJ2-1): ETGVTQSPTHLIKTRGQQVTLRCSSQSGHNTVSWYQQALGQGPQFIFQYYREEENGRGNFPPRFSGLQFPNYSSELNVNALELDDSALYLCANSPPTRRHEQFFGPGTRLTVL.

This chain joins TRBV5-5 and TRBJ2-1; 8 bases are shared with TRBD2. The CDR3 is 15 residues long. The V segment lost 4 bases and the J segment 7 bases; nucleotides outside the gene matches: 10. The germline V gene has CDR1 SGHKS and CDR2 YYEKEE (reference sequence). The CDR3 reads CASSPRTSRWNEQFF. The CDR3 nucleotides read TGTGCCAGCAGCCCCCGGACTAGCCGGTGGAATGAGCAGTTCTTC. The variable domain in full, with the rest retrieved from reference TRBV5-5 and TRBJ2-1, is DAGVTQSPTHLIKTRGQQVTLRCSPISGHKSVSWYQQVLGQGPQFIFQYYEKEERGRGNFPDRFSARQFPNYSSELNVNALLLGDSALYLCASSPRTSRWNEQFFGPGTRLTVL.

The V call is TRBV15, the J call TRBJ2-2; the D gene is possibly TRBD2 (7 bases). V was clipped by 0 bases and J by 5 bases, with 19 bases between them. The CDR3 runs to 18 residues. Looked up from germline, CDR1 is LNHNV and CDR2 is YYDKDF (reference sequence). The DNA for the CDR3 is TGTGCCACCAGCAGAGATCTAAGGGGGGGAGGACCTACCGGGGAGCTGTTTTTT. Translating it yields CATSRDLRGGGPTGELFF.